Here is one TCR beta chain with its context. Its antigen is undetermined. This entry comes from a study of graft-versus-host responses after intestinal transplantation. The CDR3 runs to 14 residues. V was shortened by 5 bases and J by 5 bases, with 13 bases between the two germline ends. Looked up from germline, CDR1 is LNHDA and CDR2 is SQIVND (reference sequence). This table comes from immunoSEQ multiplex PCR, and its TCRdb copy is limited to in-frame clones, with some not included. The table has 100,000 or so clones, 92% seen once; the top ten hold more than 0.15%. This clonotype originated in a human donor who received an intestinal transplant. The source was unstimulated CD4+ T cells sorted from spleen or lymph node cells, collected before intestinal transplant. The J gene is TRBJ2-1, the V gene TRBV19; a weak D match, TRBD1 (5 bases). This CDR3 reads CASSFRGSNNEQFF. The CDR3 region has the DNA TGTGCCAGTAGTTTTAGGGGCAGCAACAATGAGCAGTTCTTC.